Below, 21 T cell receptor beta chains from the same sample are listed, as sequenced in a study of blood T cell repertoires in COVID-19 (dated by TCRdb to 2019 to 2021). Libraries were built with the immunoSEQ multiplex PCR assay. This is the immuneACCESS table as TCRdb keeps it, with only in-frame sequences that have V and J called. A part of the clones is gone; compared with another copy, unresolved V genes explain less than half, and the rest is unexplained. In this sample the table shows 150,000 to 200,000 clones, less than 90% of which occur a single time. The ten top clones hold 7.6% of the sample. Sequenced material: peripheral blood. The receptors were sampled from a woman between 65 and 79 years old with COVID-19, enrolled during active disease.

This clone was recorded only once. The genes are TRBV29-1 and TRBJ2-5; tentative D call: TRBD2 (7 bases). Germline V gene lookup returns CDR1 SQVTM and CDR2 ANQGSEA. Trimming cost V 6 bases and J 5 bases, with 19 bases left between them. This CDR3 contains 14 residues. The CDR3 sequence: CSVDLRGGLETQYF. The CDR3 bases are TGCAGCGTCGACTTGAGGGGGGGACTGGAGACCCAGTACTTC.

The V call is TRBV5-4, the J call TRBJ2-1; 9 bases are a match to TRBD1. Germline trimming cut 5 bases from V and 0 bases from J; bases unmatched to any gene: 6. The CDR3 sequence is 16 residues long. CDR1 SGHNT and CDR2 YYREEE come from the germline V gene (reference sequence). The DNA for the CDR3 is TGTGCCAGCAGTTCGAGGACAGGGGCCTCCTACAATGAGCAGTTCTTC. Its translation is CASSSRTGASYNEQFF.

The chain joins TRBV7-2 to TRBJ2-7, with D possibly TRBD2 on 6 matching bases. Germline CDR1 is SGHTA and CDR2 is FQGNSA. V dropped 4 bases and J dropped 2 bases, with 18 bases sitting between them. The CDR3 spans 16 residues. CDR3 sequence: CASSWAAGRSPYEQYF. The CDR3 nucleotides are TGTGCCAGCAGCTGGGCCGCGGGAAGGTCCCCCTACGAGCAGTACTTC.

The chain has TRBV7-2 and TRBJ2-5, with TRBD1 matching 8 bases. Germline trimming cut 11 bases from V and 4 bases from J; bases unmatched to any gene: 9. The CDR3 consists of 13 residues. Germline assignment: CDR1 SGHTA and CDR2 FQGNSA. The CDR3 protein is CAGSRGHTETQYF. The CDR3 DNA reads as TGTGCCGGTTCCAGGGGGCATACAGAGACCCAGTACTTC.

The genes are TRBV29-1 and TRBJ2-2, with 10 bases identical to TRBD2. Germline-derived CDR1 and CDR2 are SQVTM and ANQGSEA. The V and J ends lost 3 bases and 6 bases, in that order; junction bases with no gene match: 10. This CDR3 region has 16 residues. CDR3 sequence (DNA): TGCAGCGTTGAGGGACCTAGCGGGAGAAGTGCCGGGGAGCTGTTTTTT. This sequence encodes CSVEGPSGRSAGELFF.

The chain is built from TRBV19 and TRBJ1-2; possible D gene TRBD1, 6 bases. The CDR3 runs 15 residues. The germline V gene encodes CDR1 LNHDA and CDR2 SQIVND (reference sequence). V dropped 7 bases and J dropped 2 bases, with 17 bases sitting between them. CDR3 sequence: CASTTGRAHNYGYTF. In DNA, the CDR3 is TGTGCCAGTACGACAGGCCGGGCCCACAACTATGGCTACACCTTC.

The chain combines TRBV7-2 with TRBJ2-5; TRBD2 matches 11 bases. Germline V gives CDR1 SGHTA, CDR2 FQGNSA. V was clipped by 5 bases and J by 0 bases; unmatched bases: 2. The length of the CDR3 is 15 residues. DNA for the CDR3: TGTGCCAGCAGCGGGACTAGCGGATACCAAGAGACCCAGTACTTC. Translation: CASSGTSGYQETQYF.

The chain is built from TRBV6-5 and TRBJ1-6, with D possibly TRBD1 on 5 matching bases. Trimming cost V 2 bases and J 11 bases, with 10 bases left between them. CDR3 length: 13 amino acids. Germline assignment: CDR1 MNHEY and CDR2 SVGAGI. In nucleotides, the CDR3 is TGTGCCAGCAGTTACGATAGGGGTGCACCCCTCCACTTT. This translates into CASSYDRGAPLHF.

The chain is built from TRBV3-1 (or the pseudogene TRBV3-2) and TRBJ2-3; 11 positions match TRBD2. The V gene end was trimmed by 6 bases and the J gene end by 6 bases; junction bases not matched to a gene: 14. CDR3 length: 17 residues. The V gene's germline CDR1 is LGHDT and CDR2 YNNKEL (reference sequence). CDR3 nucleotide sequence: TGTGCCAGCAGTCCATCCCATAGCGGGAGGGCGGGGGATACGCAGTATTTT. It translates to CASSPSHSGRAGDTQYF.

The rearrangement links TRBV5-1 to TRBJ2-7; TRBD1 agrees at 7 bases. V was clipped by 4 bases and J by 2 bases; unmatched bases: 3. This CDR3 has 13 residues. Germline values: CDR1 SGHRS, CDR2 YFSETQ. The CDR3 sequence is CASSPDRAYEQYF. The DNA for the CDR3 is TGCGCCAGCAGCCCTGACAGGGCCTACGAGCAGTACTTC.

The V call is TRBV27, the J call TRBJ1-2; 7 bases line up with TRBD1. Germline-derived CDR1 and CDR2 are MNHEY and SMNVEV (reference sequence). This CDR3 is 17 amino acids long. V was clipped by 5 bases and J by 4 bases; unmatched bases: 16. The CDR3 spells CASSETPLGQDLYGYTF. Here the CDR3 DNA reads TGTGCCAGCAGTGAAACCCCTCTCGGACAGGACCTCTATGGCTACACCTTC.

About this clone: This specimen includes other DNA sequences encoding the same CDR3. The chain joins TRBV5-5 to TRBJ1-1; D is uncertain. V was clipped by 3 bases and J by 0 bases, with 6 bases between them. The germline CDR1 and CDR2 sequences are SGHKS and YYEKEE (reference sequence). The CDR3 has 13 amino acids. The CDR3 coding sequence is TGTGCCAGCAGCTCAGGTGTGAACACTGAAGCTTTCTTT. It specifies CASSSGVNTEAFF.

The chain combines TRBV19 with TRBJ1-5; 7 bases fit TRBD1. Germline V lookup: CDR1 LNHDA, CDR2 SQIVND (reference sequence). The ends lost 5 bases at V and 7 bases at J; junction bases unmatched: 11. The length of the CDR3 is 15 residues. CDR3 sequence (DNA): TGTGCCAGTAGTTCCTTTGGAGGGGGCTACCAGCCCCAGCATTTT. This gives the protein CASSSFGGGYQPQHF.

This sequence joins TRBV24-1 and TRBJ2-3; 12 nucleotides match TRBD2. The germline V gene encodes CDR1 KGHDR and CDR2 SFDVKD. This CDR3 contains 17 residues. Losses at the gene ends were 0 bases for V and 1 base for J; bases not matched to a gene: 1. In nucleotides, the CDR3 is TGTGCCACCAGTGATTTGCGGACTAGCGGGGGCACAGATACGCAGTATTTT. Residues: CATSDLRTSGGTDTQYF.

The gene calls are TRBV15 and TRBJ2-3; 7 bases match TRBD1. The V and J ends lost 6 bases and 2 bases, in that order; junction bases with no gene match: 8. Germline V gene sequence: CDR1 LNHNV, CDR2 YYDKDF (reference sequence). This CDR3 has 15 amino acids. This CDR3 reads CATRGWTGFTDTQYF. For the CDR3, the DNA is TGTGCCACCAGGGGTTGGACAGGTTTCACAGATACGCAGTATTTT.

The chain joins TRBV7-2 to TRBJ2-2, with a tentative D call TRBD1 (5 bases). Deletions cut 0 bases from V and 0 bases from J, with 8 bases between. The CDR3 consists of 16 residues. Germline assignment: CDR1 SGHTA and CDR2 FQGNSA. CDR3 in DNA: TGTGCCAGCAGCTTAGCTGGGGCTACGAACACCGGGGAGCTGTTTTTT. Residues: CASSLAGATNTGELFF.

V is TRBV2 and J is TRBJ2-5, with TRBD2 as a possible D gene (5 bases). The CDR3 loop spans 13 amino acids. Trimming left V 3 bases short and J 3 bases short, with 8 bases between. Germline CDR1 and CDR2: SNHLY and FYNNEI. The CDR3 protein is CASSDSGEETQYF. The CDR3 DNA sequence: TGTGCCAGCAGTGATTCCGGGGAAGAGACCCAGTACTTC.

The chain links TRBV6-2 or TRBV6-3 to TRBJ1-2, with TRBD1 matching over 8 bases. The germline V gene has CDR1 MNHEY and CDR2 SVGEGT. V lost 5 bases to trimming and J lost 2 bases; unmatched junction nucleotides: 7. The CDR3 contains 15 residues. The CDR3 is CASSDPGQANYGYTF. DNA for the CDR3: TGTGCCAGCAGTGATCCGGGACAGGCGAACTATGGCTACACCTTC.

The rearrangement uses TRBV28 and TRBJ2-3; 9 nucleotides match TRBD1. Trimming took 10 bases from V and 1 from J; bases not matched to a gene: 9. Germline V gene data show CDR1 as MDHEN and CDR2 as SYDVKM. The CDR3 has 15 residues. The CDR3 loop is CATSDRGGRTDTQYF. The CDR3 DNA is TGTGCCACCTCCGACAGGGGGGGACGCACAGATACGCAGTATTTT. Full variable domain (rest looked up from reference TRBV28 and TRBJ2-3): DVKVTQSSRYLVKRTGEKVFLECVQDMDHENMFWYRQDPGLGLRLIYFSYDVKMKEKGDIPEGYSVSREKKERFSLILESASTNQTSMYLCATSDRGGRTDTQYFGPGTRLTVL.

The rearrangement uses TRBV28 and TRBJ1-5; 7 bases fit TRBD1. The V gene end was trimmed by 6 bases and the J gene end by 7 bases; junction bases not matched to a gene: 6. The CDR3 length is 13 residues. Per germline, CDR1 MDHEN and CDR2 SYDVKM. CDR3 in amino acids: CASRPTGLQPQHF. CDR3 nucleotide sequence: TGTGCCAGCAGACCGACAGGGCTCCAGCCCCAGCATTTT.

This clone has only a few counts. The V and J genes are TRBV5-1 and TRBJ2-3; TRBD2 matches at 7 bases. The CDR3 is 15 amino acids. J gave up 1 base and V 2 bases, and 4 bases lay outside the gene matches. Germline V gene data show CDR1 as SGHRS and CDR2 as YFSETQ. The CDR3 region has the DNA TGCGCCAGCAGCTTAGAGCGGGACCGCACAGATACGCAGTATTTT. Protein: CASSLERDRTDTQYF.